This TCR beta chain appears in the sequencing data of a study of blood T cells in healthy people across ages. Study conclusions and caveats: Strong correlation linked observed beta diversity and percent naive T cells.

V lost 9 bases and J 1 base, leaving 11 bases between the germline ends. The CDR3 extends over 13 amino acids. Germline loops: CDR1 LNHNV, CDR2 YYDKDF (reference sequence). This clonotype was counted a few times. The antigen is unknown. A second PCR, run for roughly 7 to 11 cycles, used a sample-barcoded 5' primer plus a J-beta primer mix. Each CDR3 protein is one row after TCRdb ran MiXCR on the 5' RACE reads. The sample holds 780,000 or so distinct CDR3 sequences, about 56% seen once. The specimen was blood. The chain is built from TRBV15 and TRBJ2-3, with D perhaps assigned TRBD1 or TRBD2 (6 bases each). The source of this sequence is a man in his forties in good health. CDR3 sequence (DNA): TGTGCCACGAAGGAGGGGGGCACAGATACGCAGTATTTT. It specifies CATKEGGTDTQYF.